The 10 T cell receptor beta chains below come from one sample, sequenced in a study of regulatory T cells in long-lasting Graves disease. For TCR beta, libraries came from iRepertoire HTBI primers and Arm-PCR of CDR3 regions. TCRdb called the multiplex PCR reads again in MiXCR, with one record for every CDR3 protein. The sample holds roughly 250,000 distinct CDR3 sequences; 15% to 20% are singletons and the top ten take 12% to 15%. The time point was: newly diagnosed GD, antithyroid drugs for less than 3 months. Preparation of the TCR library used RNA extracted from PBMCs. These same data were also listed under a study on T cells in Graves' hyperthyroidism and ophthalmopathy.

The sequencing here drew on peripheral blood mononuclear cells (PBMCs), taken at new diagnosis, from a patient treated with antithyroid drugs. Receptors were obtained from a young woman with Graves disease.

As regards this clonotype: A much larger clone sits a single nucleotide away, making a read error possible. J is TRBJ1-1 and V is TRBV6-1; D ambiguous. CDR3 length equals 14 residues. The germline V gene has CDR1 MNHNS and CDR2 SASEGT. Trimming took 1 base from V and 3 from J, leaving 9 bases between them. The chain's CDR3 is CASSEGLLYTEAFF. As DNA, the CDR3 is TGTGCCAGCAGTGAAGGACTGTTGTACACTGAAGCTTTCTTT.

The chain couples TRBV24-1 to TRBJ2-7; the D gene is possibly TRBD2 (6 bases). CDR1 is KGHDR, CDR2 SFDVKD, per germline. This CDR3 region has 13 residues. Trimming took 4 bases from V and 1 from J, leaving 7 bases between them. CDR3 in amino acids: CATSEGGSYEQYF. For the CDR3, the DNA is TGTGCCACCAGTGAAGGAGGGTCCTACGAGCAGTACTTC.

This clonotype was counted many times. V usage is TRBV12-3 or TRBV12-4 and J usage is TRBJ2-7; D not resolved. The CDR3 has 14 residues. The germline V and J ends were trimmed by 5 bases and 1 base, with 12 bases remaining between them. This CDR3 is CASSPQTSSYEQYF. As DNA, the CDR3 is TGTGCCAGCAGTCCCCAGACATCGTCCTACGAGCAGTACTTC.

The table lists this clonotype with a few counts. The chain carries TRBV9 and TRBJ1-2; D uncertain. The germline V gene encodes CDR1 SGDLS and CDR2 YYNGEE. Trimming took off 0 bases at V and 4 bases at J, with 10 bases between the two ends. This CDR3 has 14 residues. In nucleotides, the CDR3 is TGTGCCAGCAGCGTAGCCCAGGAACCCTATGGCTACACCTTC. Translating gives CASSVAQEPYGYTF.

This clonotype was seen many times. CDR3 coding DNA: TGTGCCAGCAGTTACTCGATCGGCATTCTTAACTACGAGCAGTACTTC. Amino acids: CASSYSIGILNYEQYF. This chain uses TRBV6-6 with TRBJ2-7, with unresolved D. Germline V CDR1 and CDR2: MNHNY, SVGAGI (reference sequence). The CDR3 consists of 16 residues. V dropped 0 bases and J dropped 3 bases, with 15 bases sitting between them.

This clonotype appeared a few times. The gene calls are TRBV10-3 and TRBJ1-1, with TRBD1 as a possible D gene (5 bases). CDR1 is ENHRY, CDR2 SYGVKD, per germline. Trimming left V 10 bases short and J 0 bases short, with 12 bases between. The CDR3 extends over 13 amino acids. The CDR3, as DNA: TGTGCCACCAGAAGAGGGGTGAACACTGAAGCTTTCTTT. Translated: CATRRGVNTEAFF.

The chain is built from TRBV7-8 and TRBJ2-1, with 9 bases aligning to TRBD2. Germline V CDR1 and CDR2: SGHVS, FQNEAQ. The CDR3 spans 15 residues. V lost 7 bases, J lost 4 bases, and 8 bases stayed unmatched. This CDR3 is CASTPSAGGYNEQFF. The CDR3 coding sequence is TGTGCCAGCACCCCCAGCGCGGGAGGGTACAATGAGCAGTTCTTC. Drawing the rest from reference TRBV7-8 and TRBJ2-1, the complete variable domain is GAGVSQSPRYKVAKRGQDVALRCDPISGHVSLFWYQQALGQGPEFLTYFQNEAQLDKSGLPSDRFFAERPEGSVSTLKIQRTQQEDSAVYLCASTPSAGGYNEQFFGPGTRLTVL.

This clonotype was counted at least ten times. The chain uses TRBV20-1 and TRBJ2-4, with D uncertain. This CDR3 region has 15 residues. CDR1 and CDR2 (germline): DFQATT, SNEGSKA (reference sequence). V was shortened by 3 bases and J by 1 base, with 13 bases between the two germline ends. The CDR3 region is CSASDKGSAKNIQYF. CDR3 nucleotide sequence: TGCAGTGCTAGCGATAAGGGCAGTGCCAAAAACATTCAGTACTTC.

This clonotype was detected many times. V gene TRBV2 combines with J gene TRBJ1-5; tentatively, D is TRBD1 (6 bases). The CDR3 consists of 14 residues. Trimming left V 2 bases short and J 4 bases short, with 9 bases between. CDR1 SNHLY and CDR2 FYNNEI come from the germline V gene. The CDR3 DNA is TGTGCCAGCAGTGAACCAGGGACAAATCAGCCCCAGCATTTT. Encoded protein: CASSEPGTNQPQHF.

In this sample, this clonotype turned up a few times. Here the CDR3 omits its conserved ending phenylalanine or tryptophan, so a read error is the likely source. V usage is TRBV6-1 and J usage is TRBJ2-1, with a possible D match to TRBD1 (6 bases). V lost 6 bases to trimming and J lost 6 bases, with 12 bases between them. Per the germline V gene, CDR1 is MNHNS and CDR2 is SASEGT. The CDR3 covers 13 residues. DNA of the CDR3: TGTGCCAGCAGAAGGGACATAACCAATGAGCAGTTCATC. It encodes CASRRDITNEQFI.